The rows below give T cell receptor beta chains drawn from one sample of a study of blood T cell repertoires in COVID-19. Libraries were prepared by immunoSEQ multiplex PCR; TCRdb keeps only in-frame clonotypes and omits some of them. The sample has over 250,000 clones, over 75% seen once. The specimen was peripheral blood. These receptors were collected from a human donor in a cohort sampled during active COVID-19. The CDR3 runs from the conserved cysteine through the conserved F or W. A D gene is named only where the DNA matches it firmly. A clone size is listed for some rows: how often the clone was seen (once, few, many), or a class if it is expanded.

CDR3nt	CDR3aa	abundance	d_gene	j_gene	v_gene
TGCGCCAGCAGCCAGACGGGCGGACAGATCCCAGGCCATGAGCAGTTCTTC	CASSQTGGQIPGHEQFF	-	-	TRBJ2-1	TRBV4-1
TGTGCCAGCAGTTTATGGGCAGGGGGCGCGGGGATTTCGCTCCACTTT	CASSLWAGGAGISLHF	-	TRBD1	TRBJ1-6	TRBV28
TGTGCCAGCAGCCCTAGGCTCTCCGAGCAGTACTTC	CASSPRLSEQYF	few	-	TRBJ2-7	TRBV11-2
TGCGCCAGCAGCCAAACGCGCTCTGGAAACACCATATATTTT	CASSQTRSGNTIYF	few	-	TRBJ1-3	TRBV4-3
TGTGCCAGCAGCCAAAAAGAGAGAGATACGCAGTATTTT	CASSQKERDTQYF	-	-	TRBJ2-3	TRBV3-1/TRBV3-2
TGCGCCAGCAGCCATAAGGGACTAGAGGAAAACGAGCAGTTCTTC	CASSHKGLEENEQFF	-	TRBD2	TRBJ2-1	TRBV4-1
TGCAGTGCTAGTAGGGGAAATGAGCAGTTCTTC	CSASRGNEQFF	-	-	TRBJ2-1	TRBV20-1
TGTGCCGCCCGAGGGTCCTACGAGCAGTACTTC	CAARGSYEQYF	-	-	TRBJ2-7	TRBV7-9
TGTGCCAGCAGCCAAGGGAGGTCCTCCTACGAGCAGTACTTC	CASSQGRSSYEQYF	once	-	TRBJ2-7	TRBV3-1/TRBV3-2
TGTGCCACCAGTGATGCGGGGCAAGAGACCCAGTACTTC	CATSDAGQETQYF	-	-	TRBJ2-5	TRBV24-1
TGTGCCAGCAGTCCCATGGCCCAGGGGGTCTACTCCTACGAGCAGTACTTC	CASSPMAQGVYSYEQYF	-	TRBD1	TRBJ2-7	TRBV6-2/TRBV6-3
TGTGCCAGCAGTCCCTGGGGGGGTCAGAACACTGAAGCTTTCTTT	CASSPWGGQNTEAFF	-	-	TRBJ1-1	TRBV27
TGTGCCAGCATTCCGTGGACTAGCGGGAGTTACGAGCAGTACTTC	CASIPWTSGSYEQYF	-	TRBD2	TRBJ2-7	TRBV28
TGTGCCAGCAGCCCTACTGGACTAGTCGCGGGGGGTACCTACAATGAGCAGTTCTTC	CASSPTGLVAGGTYNEQFF	-	TRBD2	TRBJ2-1	TRBV5-4
TGTGCCAGCAGAGGACTAGCGGGAGTTGAGCAGTTCTTC	CASRGLAGVEQFF	-	TRBD2	TRBJ2-1	TRBV12-3/TRBV12-4
TGTGCCAGCAGCTCTCCCCTGGGAGACAATGAGCAGTTCTTC	CASSSPLGDNEQFF	-	-	TRBJ2-1	TRBV5-4
TGTGCCAGCAAGGGGTTAGGGGAGGTTGAAGCTTTCTTT	CASKGLGEVEAFF	once	-	TRBJ1-1	TRBV19
TGTGCCAGCAGTTCCTACAGGGAAGGCTACACCTTC	CASSSYREGYTF	-	-	TRBJ1-2	TRBV12-3/TRBV12-4
TGTGCCAGCAGCTCCGGGACAGCCTCCTACGAGCAGTACTTC	CASSSGTASYEQYF	-	TRBD1	TRBJ2-7	TRBV7-9
TGCGCCAGCAGGTTGGGATCAGATAGGGGTGGGAATCAGCCCCAGCATTTT	CASRLGSDRGGNQPQHF	-	-	TRBJ1-5	TRBV5-1
TGTGCCAGCAGTTCACAGGGCGGCAATCAGCCCCAGCATTTT	CASSSQGGNQPQHF	-	-	TRBJ1-5	TRBV6-5
TGCAGTGTCAACTACGAGCAGTACTTC	CSVNYEQYF	-	-	TRBJ2-7	TRBV20-1
TGTGCCAGCAGCCAAGAATTCTTCGCTGAAGCTTTCTTT	CASSQEFFAEAFF	-	-	TRBJ1-1	TRBV3-1/TRBV3-2
TGCAGTGCTAGTTCCACAGGGGGCTGGCTCAGCACAGATACGCAGTATTTT	CSASSTGGWLSTDTQYF	-	TRBD1	TRBJ2-3	TRBV20-1
TGTGCCAGCAGCCACCCTGGAGGGGAAAAACTGTTTTTT	CASSHPGGEKLFF	-	-	TRBJ1-4	TRBV7-9
TGTGCCAGCAGTAACCAGGGTGACTATGGCTACACCTTC	CASSNQGDYGYTF	-	-	TRBJ1-2	TRBV6-6
TGCGCCAGCACTCGGGGCGGGGTGCGGGACGAGCAGTACTTC	CASTRGGVRDEQYF	-	-	TRBJ2-7	TRBV5-1
TGTGCCAGTAGTACCCTTACAGCGGACAATTCACCCCTCCACTTT	CASSTLTADNSPLHF	-	-	TRBJ1-6	TRBV19
TGTGCCAGCAAGCAGGGGGCAGGTAGTGAAAAACTGTTTTTT	CASKQGAGSEKLFF	-	TRBD1	TRBJ1-4	TRBV28
TGTGCCAGCAGCTCGTCAGGGTACGAGCAGTACTTC	CASSSSGYEQYF	-	-	TRBJ2-7	TRBV7-6
TGCAGCGTTTTAGTAACTAGCGGGAGTCGGGAGCAGTTCTTC	CSVLVTSGSREQFF	-	TRBD2	TRBJ2-1	TRBV29-1
TGTGCCAGCAGCTTGTCAGGGGGAGGCTCCTACAATGAGCAGTTCTTC	CASSLSGGGSYNEQFF	-	-	TRBJ2-1	TRBV7-8
TGTGCCAGCAGCGTTTCCGGGGGGAAGACCCAGTACTTC	CASSVSGGKTQYF	-	TRBD2	TRBJ2-5	TRBV7-6
TGCAGCGCCGGGACAGGTGACTACGAGCAGTACTTC	CSAGTGDYEQYF	-	TRBD1	TRBJ2-7	TRBV29-1
TGTGCCAGCAGCTTAACGTACTCTATCAAGGAGCAGTTCTTC	CASSLTYSIKEQFF	-	-	TRBJ2-1	TRBV11-2
TGTGCCAGCAGTGGGGCCTGGAGGACCCAGTACTTC	CASSGAWRTQYF	-	-	TRBJ2-5	TRBV28
TGTGCCAGCAGCGTAGGTCTCGTATCGGGAGAGACCCAGTACTTC	CASSVGLVSGETQYF	-	-	TRBJ2-5	TRBV9
TGTGCCAGTATCACCAACCGGGACAGGGTTAGTGAAGCTTTCTTT	CASITNRDRVSEAFF	-	TRBD1	TRBJ1-1	TRBV19
TGTGCCAGTTCAACCAGGCACGGTGGAGATACGCAGTATTTT	CASSTRHGGDTQYF	-	-	TRBJ2-3	TRBV11-3
TGTGCCAGCAGCTTAGACTCCACAGGGGTAGGTTCACCCCTCCACTTT	CASSLDSTGVGSPLHF	-	TRBD1	TRBJ1-6	TRBV7-9